This is a list of T cell receptor beta chains from one sample in a study of a mutant IDH1 vaccine in newly diagnosed glioma. Assay used: immunoSEQ multiplex PCR; TCRdb lists only in-frame clones, some missing. The sample includes about 38,000 clones, just under 95% of them seen just once. Source: PBMCs, taken from a glioma patient treated with radiotherapy, temozolomide or both. These receptors were collected from a man between 18 and 29 years old with glioma. CDR3s include the opening cysteine and the closing phenylalanine or tryptophan.

V gene	J gene	CDR3 protein
TRBV27	TRBJ2-3	CASSYRFPLTDTQYF
TRBV10-3	TRBJ1-1	CAISESTLNTEAFF
TRBV2	TRBJ1-1	CARTASTYTEAFF
TRBV4-2	TRBJ2-1	CASSQEGQFSYNEQFF
TRBV5-4	TRBJ1-1	CASSLASNGPLNTEAFF
TRBV5-6	TRBJ1-1	CASSKGPGNPEAFF
TRBV7-2	TRBJ1-2	CASSSTGGIRYGYTF
TRBV5-4	TRBJ1-2	CASRPGQGSYGYTF
TRBV21-1	TRBJ1-5	CASSNSWAHKGNQPQHF
TRBV6-1	TRBJ2-7	CASRRQSRDEQYF
TRBV9	TRBJ1-1	CASSPRAGNTEAFF
TRBV7-8	TRBJ1-2	CASSSRTARTYGYTF
TRBV10-3	TRBJ1-5	CAISESRAPPQHF
TRBV7-2	TRBJ1-2	CASSLVRGYGYTF
TRBV5-4	TRBJ2-2	CASSLRRLGLDTGELFF
TRBV29-1	TRBJ1-1	CSSRTGERVEAFF
TRBV6-6	TRBJ2-1	CASSPTGFGNEQFF
TRBV28	TRBJ2-1	CASSLVRNEQFF
TRBV5-6	TRBJ2-5	CASSLAGGLLQETQYF
TRBV4-3	TRBJ2-3	CASSQDKRDTDTQYF
TRBV19	TRBJ2-7	CATAQGPSYEQYF
TRBV18	TRBJ2-7	CASSPGLDRYEQYF
TRBV6-5	TRBJ2-7	CASSLSGGEQYF
TRBV5-1	TRBJ2-7	CASSRGTGVYEQYF
TRBV6-6	TRBJ1-2	CASIRGSDGYTF
TRBV19	TRBJ2-7	CASSTSSGSLYEQYF
TRBV30	TRBJ1-2	CAWRPASTYGYTF
TRBV30	TRBJ1-3	CAWSNPGRSGNTIYF
TRBV16	TRBJ2-5	CASSQLLGAGETQYF
TRBV10-2	TRBJ1-6	CASSERYSPLHF
TRBV30	TRBJ1-2	CAWSVNRGRGYGYTF
TRBV29-1	TRBJ2-2	CSVEQGNTGELFF
TRBV2	TRBJ2-3	CASSRSWTDTQYF
TRBV7-6	TRBJ2-7	CASSLGSGEGHYEQYF
TRBV5-1	TRBJ1-1	CASSLGWGALNTEAFF
TRBV14	TRBJ1-6	CASSQDRGRNSPLHF
TRBV4-1	TRBJ1-2	CASSPNRDRPDYGYTF
TRBV19	TRBJ2-2	CASSIVGELFF
TRBV27	TRBJ1-5	CASTPGGYSNQPQHF
TRBV29-1	TRBJ2-5	CSGTGQTTRETQYF
TRBV27	TRBJ1-6	CASSLWGQGNDSPLHF
TRBV7-2	TRBJ1-1	CASSLGRQAYEAFF
TRBV7-9	TRBJ1-1	CASSLDMNTEAFF
TRBV10-3	TRBJ1-1	CAIQGVNTEAFF
TRBV6-6	TRBJ1-1	CASSYSGDGRGTEAFF
TRBV4-2	TRBJ1-5	CASSRKDGLLEPQHF
TRBV4-2	TRBJ2-6	CASSHGRQGAANVLTF
TRBV5-6	TRBJ2-3	CASSLVGGGWADTQYF